This TCR beta chain emerged from a study of T cells after yellow fever vaccination. Germline CDR1 MGHDK, CDR2 SYGVNS. V was trimmed by 2 bases and J by 4 bases, leaving 14 bases between them. This CDR3 comprises 15 residues. In regard to this clonotype: Its antigen is unknown.

Findings and limits, study-wide: Clones from primary vaccination mostly reappeared after the booster (roughly 95% CD4, less than 90% CD8). Weaker in magnitude, the secondary response showed a faster peak on day 5 versus 15.

They built TCR cDNA with 5'RACE template switching, a step that put in a universal primer site and UMIs. TCRdb used MiXCR to reprocess the 5' RACE reads, holding one entry per CDR3 protein. The sample carries 450,000 to 550,000 distinct CDR3 sequences, roughly a fifth recorded once. The chain recombines TRBV25-1 with TRBJ1-1; D is ambiguous. The receptor was derived from a man between 18 and 29 years old who received the YFV17D yellow fever vaccine. This material consisted of PBMCs, taken roughly 23 days after the first yellow fever vaccination. CDR3 sequence (DNA): TGTGCCAGCAGTGAACGCTGGGGAGGGAGCACTGAAGCTTTCTTT. Amino acids: CASSERWGGSTEAFF.